This T cell receptor beta chain was found in a study of CD8+ T cells in alopecia areata. The wider study: It was 6 to 18 months of tofacitinib, and then there were 6 months off drug. Scoring treated patients' severity relied on the percentage of scalp area affected. Study observations and caveats: Numerous clones, expanded in lesions, remained in scalp and blood during tofacitinib.

It was cDNA, reverse transcribed from extracted RNA, that served as the sequencing template. The assay was immunoSEQ multiplex PCR, and TCRdb's table has in-frame clones only and misses some. Here the sample spans over 85,000 clones, around 55% being singletons. On this clone: What it binds is not known.

Stated treatment: oral pan-JAK inhibitor, 5-10 mg twice daily. A FACSAria was used to sort CD4+ and CD8+ T cells. These cells came from PBMCs. The V gene lost 3 bases and the J gene lost 4 bases, with 15 bases spanning the gap. Germline values: CDR1 LGHNA, CDR2 YSLEER. This CDR3 is 15 amino acids long. This clonotype was obtained from a human donor with alopecia areata. Sequenced material: CD8+ T cells sorted from blood, taken at week 4, from a patient treated with tofacitinib. The V gene is TRBV4-3, the J gene TRBJ2-5, with D possibly being TRBD1 or TRBD2 (5 bases each). Here the CDR3 reads CASSQAGTPGETQYF. The CDR3 DNA follows: TGCGCCAGCAGCCAGGCCGGGACCCCCGGAGAGACCCAGTACTTC.